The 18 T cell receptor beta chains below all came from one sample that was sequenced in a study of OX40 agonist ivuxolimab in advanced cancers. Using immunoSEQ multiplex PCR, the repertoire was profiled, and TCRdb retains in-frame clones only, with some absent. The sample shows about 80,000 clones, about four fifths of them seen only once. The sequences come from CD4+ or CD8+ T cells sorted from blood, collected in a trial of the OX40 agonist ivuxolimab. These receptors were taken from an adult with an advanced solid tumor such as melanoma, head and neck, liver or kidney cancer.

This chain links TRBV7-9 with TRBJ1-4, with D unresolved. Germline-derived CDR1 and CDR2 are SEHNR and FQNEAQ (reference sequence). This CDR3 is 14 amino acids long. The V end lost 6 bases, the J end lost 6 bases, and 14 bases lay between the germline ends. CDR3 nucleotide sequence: TGTGCCAGCAGTCTTTTGGAGGGCTATGAAAAACTGTTTTTT. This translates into CASSLLEGYEKLFF.

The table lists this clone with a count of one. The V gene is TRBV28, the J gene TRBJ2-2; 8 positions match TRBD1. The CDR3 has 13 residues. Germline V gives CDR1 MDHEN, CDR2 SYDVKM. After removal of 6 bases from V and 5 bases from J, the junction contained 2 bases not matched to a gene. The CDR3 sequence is CASRRQGTGELFF. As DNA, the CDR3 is TGTGCCAGCAGACGACAGGGGACCGGGGAGCTGTTTTTT.

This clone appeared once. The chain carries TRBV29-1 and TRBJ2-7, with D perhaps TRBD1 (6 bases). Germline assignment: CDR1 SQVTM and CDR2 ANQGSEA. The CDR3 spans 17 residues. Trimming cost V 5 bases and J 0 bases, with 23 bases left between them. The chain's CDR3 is CSVRAMGQGLSSYEQYF. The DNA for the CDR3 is TGCAGCGTTCGCGCAATGGGCCAGGGGCTAAGCTCCTACGAGCAGTACTTC.

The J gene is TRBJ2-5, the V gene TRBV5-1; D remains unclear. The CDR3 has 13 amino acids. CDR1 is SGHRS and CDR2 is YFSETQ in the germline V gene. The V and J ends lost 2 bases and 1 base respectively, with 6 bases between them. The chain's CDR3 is CASSLGSQETQYF. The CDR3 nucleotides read TGCGCCAGCAGCTTAGGCAGCCAAGAGACCCAGTACTTC.

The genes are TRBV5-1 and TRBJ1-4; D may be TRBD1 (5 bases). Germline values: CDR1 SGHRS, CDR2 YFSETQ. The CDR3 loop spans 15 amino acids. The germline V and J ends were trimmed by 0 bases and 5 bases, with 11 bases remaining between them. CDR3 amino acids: CASSLEGRENEKLFF. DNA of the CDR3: TGCGCCAGCAGCTTGGAGGGCAGGGAGAATGAAAAACTGTTTTTT.

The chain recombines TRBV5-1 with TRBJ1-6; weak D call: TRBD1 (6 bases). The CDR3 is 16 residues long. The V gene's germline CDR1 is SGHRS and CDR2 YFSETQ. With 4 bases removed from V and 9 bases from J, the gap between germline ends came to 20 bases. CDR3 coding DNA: TGCGCCAGCAGCCGGGGGTCCGGACAGATTAGTTCACCCCTCCACTTT. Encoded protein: CASSRGSGQISSPLHF.

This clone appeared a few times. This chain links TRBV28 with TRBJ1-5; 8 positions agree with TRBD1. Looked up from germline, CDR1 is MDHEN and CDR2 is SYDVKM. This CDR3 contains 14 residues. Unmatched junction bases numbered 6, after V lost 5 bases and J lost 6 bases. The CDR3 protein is CASSPGGRLQPQHF. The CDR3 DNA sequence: TGTGCCAGCAGTCCAGGGGGCAGGCTTCAGCCCCAGCATTTT.

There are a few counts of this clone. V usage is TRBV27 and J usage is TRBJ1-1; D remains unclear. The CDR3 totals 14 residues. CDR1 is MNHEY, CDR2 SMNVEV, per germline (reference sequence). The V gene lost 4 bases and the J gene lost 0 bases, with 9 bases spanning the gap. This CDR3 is CASSSLPLNTEAFF. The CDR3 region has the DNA TGTGCCAGCAGTTCCCTTCCATTGAACACTGAAGCTTTCTTT.

CDR3 in amino acids: CSARGLAASYEQYF. The CDR3 bases are TGCAGCGCCAGAGGACTAGCGGCTTCCTACGAGCAGTACTTC. The V call is TRBV29-1, the J call TRBJ2-7, with 10 bases matching TRBD2. CDR3 length: 14 residues. After removal of 7 bases from V and 1 base from J, the junction contained 7 bases not matched to a gene. Looked up from germline, CDR1 is SQVTM and CDR2 is ANQGSEA.

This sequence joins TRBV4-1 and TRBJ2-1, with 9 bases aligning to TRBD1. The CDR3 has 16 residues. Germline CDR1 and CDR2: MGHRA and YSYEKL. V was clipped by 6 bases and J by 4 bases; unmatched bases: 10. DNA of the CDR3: TGCGCCAGCAGACTAACCGGGACAGGGACATACAATGAGCAGTTCTTC. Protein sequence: CASRLTGTGTYNEQFF.

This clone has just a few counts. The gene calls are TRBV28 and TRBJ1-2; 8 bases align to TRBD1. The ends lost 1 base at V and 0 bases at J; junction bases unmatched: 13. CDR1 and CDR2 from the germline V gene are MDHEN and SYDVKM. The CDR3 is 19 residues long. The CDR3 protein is CASSLYSTGDKRSNYGYTF. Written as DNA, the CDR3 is TGTGCCAGCAGTTTATATTCGACAGGGGACAAACGGTCTAACTATGGCTACACCTTC.

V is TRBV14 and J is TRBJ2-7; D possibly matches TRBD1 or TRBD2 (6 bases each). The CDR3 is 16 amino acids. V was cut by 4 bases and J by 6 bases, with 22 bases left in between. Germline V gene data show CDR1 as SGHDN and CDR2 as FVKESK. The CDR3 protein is CASSPFGSRGLSEQYF. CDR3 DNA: TGTGCCAGCAGCCCCTTCGGTAGCAGGGGACTCTCCGAGCAGTACTTC.

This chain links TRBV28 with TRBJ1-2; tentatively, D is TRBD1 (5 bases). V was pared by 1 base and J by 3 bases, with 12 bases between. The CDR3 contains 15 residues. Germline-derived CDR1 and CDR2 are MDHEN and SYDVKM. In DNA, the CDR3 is TGTGCCAGCAGTTTATTCTTGACAGTCTACTATGGCTACACCTTC. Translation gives CASSLFLTVYYGYTF.

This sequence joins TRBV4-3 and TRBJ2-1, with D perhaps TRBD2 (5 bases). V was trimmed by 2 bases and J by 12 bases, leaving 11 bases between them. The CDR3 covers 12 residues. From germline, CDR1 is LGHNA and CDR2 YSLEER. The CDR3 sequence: CASSQYLGRQFF. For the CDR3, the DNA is TGCGCCAGCAGCCAATACCTAGGGAGGCAGTTCTTC.

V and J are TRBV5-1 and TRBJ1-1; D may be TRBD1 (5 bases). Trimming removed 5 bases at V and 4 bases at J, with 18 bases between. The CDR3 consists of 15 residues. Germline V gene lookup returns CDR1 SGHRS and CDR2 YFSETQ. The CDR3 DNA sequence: TGCGCCAGCAGGATGGGGGTAGGGGAGATCACTGAAGCTTTCTTT. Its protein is CASRMGVGEITEAFF.

The CDR3 bases are TGTGCCAGCAGCCGATCGGACAGGGGTGCCTATGGCTACACCTTC. Translation gives CASSRSDRGAYGYTF. This sequence joins TRBV7-2 and TRBJ1-2; 9 bases are shared with TRBD1. This CDR3 has 15 residues. The V segment lost 5 bases and the J segment 4 bases; nucleotides outside the gene matches: 8. Germline CDR1 is SGHTA and CDR2 is FQGNSA.

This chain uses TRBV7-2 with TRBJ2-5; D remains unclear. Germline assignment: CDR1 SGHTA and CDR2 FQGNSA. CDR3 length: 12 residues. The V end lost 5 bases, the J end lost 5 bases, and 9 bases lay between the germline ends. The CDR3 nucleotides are TGTGCCAGCAGCCCATGGCGGGAGACCCAGTACTTC. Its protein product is CASSPWRETQYF.

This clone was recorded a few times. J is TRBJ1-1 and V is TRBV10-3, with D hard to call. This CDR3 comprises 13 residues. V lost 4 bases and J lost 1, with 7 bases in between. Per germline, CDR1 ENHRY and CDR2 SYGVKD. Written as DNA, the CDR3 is TGTGCCATCAGTGCCCTGGAGAACACTGAAGCTTTCTTT. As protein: CAISALENTEAFF.